The text below deals with one T cell receptor beta chain. Its antigen is not identified. The data originate from a study of Ad26.COV2.S vaccination and SARS-CoV-2 variants. Profiling relied on immunoSEQ multiplex PCR, and the TCRdb table lists in-frame clones only, not all of them. The sample records around 45,000 clones, about 83% being singletons. Findings and limits, study-wide: Vaccinees reportedly had broad spike-specific CD8+ and CD4+ T cell responses. Whether participants received vaccine or placebo, their non-spike TCR breadth was similar.

The CDR3 runs 11 residues. Germline assignment: CDR1 SNHLY and CDR2 FYNNEI. The V and J ends lost 1 base and 11 bases respectively, with 5 bases between them. This TCR derives from a human donor who had recovered from COVID-19. The chain recombines TRBV2 with TRBJ1-4; D remains ambiguous. The source was peripheral blood, collected after recovery from COVID-19. For the CDR3, the DNA is TGTGCCAGCAGTGAAGTAGGCAAACTGTTTTTT. Translating gives CASSEVGKLFF.